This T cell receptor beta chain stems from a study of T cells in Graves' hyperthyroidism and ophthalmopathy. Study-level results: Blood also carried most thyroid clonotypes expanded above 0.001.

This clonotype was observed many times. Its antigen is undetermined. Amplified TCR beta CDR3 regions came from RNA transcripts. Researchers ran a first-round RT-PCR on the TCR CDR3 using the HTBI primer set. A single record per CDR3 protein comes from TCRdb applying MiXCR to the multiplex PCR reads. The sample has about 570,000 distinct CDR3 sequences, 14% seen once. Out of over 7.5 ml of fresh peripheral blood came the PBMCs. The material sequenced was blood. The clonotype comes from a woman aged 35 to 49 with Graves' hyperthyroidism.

The CDR3 coding sequence is TGTGCCACCAGTGACACGGGACAGGGATCCTACAATGAGCAGTTCTTC. Amino acids: CATSDTGQGSYNEQFF. V and J are TRBV24-1 and TRBJ2-1; 9 bases align to TRBD1. Per the germline V gene, CDR1 is KGHDR and CDR2 is SFDVKD. There are 16 residues in the CDR3. The trim removed 4 bases at V and 1 base at J, leaving 4 bases unmatched.